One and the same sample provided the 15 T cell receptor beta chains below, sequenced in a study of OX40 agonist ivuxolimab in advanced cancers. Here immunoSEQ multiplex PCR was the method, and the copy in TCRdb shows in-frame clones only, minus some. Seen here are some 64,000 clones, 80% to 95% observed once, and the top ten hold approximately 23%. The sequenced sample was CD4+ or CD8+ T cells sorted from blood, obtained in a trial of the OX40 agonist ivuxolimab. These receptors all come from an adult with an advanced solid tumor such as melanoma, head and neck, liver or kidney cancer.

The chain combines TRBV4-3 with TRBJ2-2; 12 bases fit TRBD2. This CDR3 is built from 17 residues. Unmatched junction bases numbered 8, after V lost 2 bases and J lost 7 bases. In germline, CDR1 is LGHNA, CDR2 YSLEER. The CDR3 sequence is CASSQQLAGGGGGELFF. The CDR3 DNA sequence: TGCGCCAGCAGCCAACAACTAGCGGGAGGTGGGGGCGGGGAGCTGTTTTTT.

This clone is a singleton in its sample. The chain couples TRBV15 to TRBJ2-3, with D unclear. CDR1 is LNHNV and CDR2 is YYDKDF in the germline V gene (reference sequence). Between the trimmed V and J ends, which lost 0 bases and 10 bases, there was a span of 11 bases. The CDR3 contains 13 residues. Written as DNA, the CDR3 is TGTGCCACCAGCAGAGATCGCCAGAGTGCGCAGTATTTT. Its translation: CATSRDRQSAQYF.

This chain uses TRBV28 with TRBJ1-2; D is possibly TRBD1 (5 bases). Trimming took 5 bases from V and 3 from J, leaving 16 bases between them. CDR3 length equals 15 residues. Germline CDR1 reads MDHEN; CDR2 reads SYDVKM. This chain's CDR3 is CASSPPFGRDYGYTF. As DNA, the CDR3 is TGTGCCAGCAGTCCACCCTTCGGCAGGGACTATGGCTACACCTTC.

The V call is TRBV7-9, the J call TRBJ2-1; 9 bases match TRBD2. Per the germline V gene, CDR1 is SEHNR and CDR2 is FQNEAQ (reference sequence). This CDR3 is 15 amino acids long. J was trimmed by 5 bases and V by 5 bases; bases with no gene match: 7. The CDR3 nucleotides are TGTGCCAGCAGCCCGCGGGGGGGCATCGACAATGAGCAGTTCTTC. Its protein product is CASSPRGGIDNEQFF.

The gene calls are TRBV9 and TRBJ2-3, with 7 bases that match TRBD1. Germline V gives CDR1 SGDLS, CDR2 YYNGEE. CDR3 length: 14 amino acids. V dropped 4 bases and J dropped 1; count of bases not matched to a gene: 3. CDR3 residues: CASSPGQGTDTQYF. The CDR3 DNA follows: TGTGCCAGCAGCCCTGGACAGGGCACAGATACGCAGTATTTT.

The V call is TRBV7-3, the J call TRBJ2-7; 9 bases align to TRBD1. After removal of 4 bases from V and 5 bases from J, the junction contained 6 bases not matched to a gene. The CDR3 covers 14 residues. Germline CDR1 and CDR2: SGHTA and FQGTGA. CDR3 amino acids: CASSSSGTGNEQYV. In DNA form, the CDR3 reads TGTGCCAGCAGCTCCTCCGGGACAGGGAACGAGCAGTACGTC.

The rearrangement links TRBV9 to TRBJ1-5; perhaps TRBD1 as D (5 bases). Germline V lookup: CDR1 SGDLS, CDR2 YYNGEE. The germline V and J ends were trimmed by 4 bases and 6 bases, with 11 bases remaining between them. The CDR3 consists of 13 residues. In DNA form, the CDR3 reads TGTGCCAGCAGCTGGGGGGACGGTCAGCCCCAGCATTTT. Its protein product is CASSWGDGQPQHF.

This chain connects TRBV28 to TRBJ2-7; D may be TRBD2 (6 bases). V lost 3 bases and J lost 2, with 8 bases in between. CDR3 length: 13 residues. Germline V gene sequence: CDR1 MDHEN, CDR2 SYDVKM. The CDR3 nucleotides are TGTGCCAGCAGTTTGGGAGGCACCTACGAGCAGTACGTC. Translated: CASSLGGTYEQYV.

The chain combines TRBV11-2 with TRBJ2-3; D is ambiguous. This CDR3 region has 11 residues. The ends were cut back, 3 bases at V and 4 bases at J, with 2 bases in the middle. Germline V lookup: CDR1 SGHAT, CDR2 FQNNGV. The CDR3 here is CASSFPDTQYF. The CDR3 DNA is TGTGCCAGCAGCTTCCCAGATACGCAGTATTTT.

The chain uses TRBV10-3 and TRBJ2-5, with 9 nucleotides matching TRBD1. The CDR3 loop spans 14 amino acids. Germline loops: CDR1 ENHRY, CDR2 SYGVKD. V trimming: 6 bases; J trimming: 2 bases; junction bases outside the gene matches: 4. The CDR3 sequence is CAISSGQGQETQYF. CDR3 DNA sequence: TGTGCCATCAGCTCAGGACAGGGGCAAGAGACCCAGTACTTC.

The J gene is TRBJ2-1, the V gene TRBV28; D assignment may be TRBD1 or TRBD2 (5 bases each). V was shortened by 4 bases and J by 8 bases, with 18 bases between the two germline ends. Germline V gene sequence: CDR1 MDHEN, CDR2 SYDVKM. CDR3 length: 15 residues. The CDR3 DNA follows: TGTGCCAGCAGTTCCGTACAGGTCAAGAGGGATGAGCAGTTCTTC. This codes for CASSSVQVKRDEQFF.

CDR3 DNA sequence: TGTGCCTGGAGCCCCTTACTTGAAAGTCTCTATGGCTACACCTTC. Translated: CAWSPLLESLYGYTF. The chain has TRBV30 and TRBJ1-2; D is ambiguous. V was trimmed by 3 bases and J by 4 bases, leaving 18 bases between them. Looked up from germline, CDR1 is GTSNPN and CDR2 is SVGIG (reference sequence). This CDR3 spans 15 amino acids.

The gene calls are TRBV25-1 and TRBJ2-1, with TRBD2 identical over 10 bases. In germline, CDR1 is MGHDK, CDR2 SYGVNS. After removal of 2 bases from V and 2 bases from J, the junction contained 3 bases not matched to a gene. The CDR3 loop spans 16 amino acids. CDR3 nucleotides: TGTGCCAGCAGTGAACTTAGCGGGGGGCCCTACAATGAGCAGTTCTTC. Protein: CASSELSGGPYNEQFF.

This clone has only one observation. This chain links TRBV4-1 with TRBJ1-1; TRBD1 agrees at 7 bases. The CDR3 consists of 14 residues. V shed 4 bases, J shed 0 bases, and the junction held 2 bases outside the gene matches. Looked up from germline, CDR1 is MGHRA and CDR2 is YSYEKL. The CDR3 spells CASSPGQLNTEAFF. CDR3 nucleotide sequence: TGCGCCAGCAGCCCGGGACAGTTGAACACTGAAGCTTTCTTT.

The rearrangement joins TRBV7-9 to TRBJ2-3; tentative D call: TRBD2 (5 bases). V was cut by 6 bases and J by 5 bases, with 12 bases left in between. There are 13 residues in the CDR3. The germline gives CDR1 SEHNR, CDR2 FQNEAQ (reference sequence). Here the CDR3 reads CASRPTILDTQYF. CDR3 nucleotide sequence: TGTGCCAGCAGACCGACTATCCTAGATACGCAGTATTTT.